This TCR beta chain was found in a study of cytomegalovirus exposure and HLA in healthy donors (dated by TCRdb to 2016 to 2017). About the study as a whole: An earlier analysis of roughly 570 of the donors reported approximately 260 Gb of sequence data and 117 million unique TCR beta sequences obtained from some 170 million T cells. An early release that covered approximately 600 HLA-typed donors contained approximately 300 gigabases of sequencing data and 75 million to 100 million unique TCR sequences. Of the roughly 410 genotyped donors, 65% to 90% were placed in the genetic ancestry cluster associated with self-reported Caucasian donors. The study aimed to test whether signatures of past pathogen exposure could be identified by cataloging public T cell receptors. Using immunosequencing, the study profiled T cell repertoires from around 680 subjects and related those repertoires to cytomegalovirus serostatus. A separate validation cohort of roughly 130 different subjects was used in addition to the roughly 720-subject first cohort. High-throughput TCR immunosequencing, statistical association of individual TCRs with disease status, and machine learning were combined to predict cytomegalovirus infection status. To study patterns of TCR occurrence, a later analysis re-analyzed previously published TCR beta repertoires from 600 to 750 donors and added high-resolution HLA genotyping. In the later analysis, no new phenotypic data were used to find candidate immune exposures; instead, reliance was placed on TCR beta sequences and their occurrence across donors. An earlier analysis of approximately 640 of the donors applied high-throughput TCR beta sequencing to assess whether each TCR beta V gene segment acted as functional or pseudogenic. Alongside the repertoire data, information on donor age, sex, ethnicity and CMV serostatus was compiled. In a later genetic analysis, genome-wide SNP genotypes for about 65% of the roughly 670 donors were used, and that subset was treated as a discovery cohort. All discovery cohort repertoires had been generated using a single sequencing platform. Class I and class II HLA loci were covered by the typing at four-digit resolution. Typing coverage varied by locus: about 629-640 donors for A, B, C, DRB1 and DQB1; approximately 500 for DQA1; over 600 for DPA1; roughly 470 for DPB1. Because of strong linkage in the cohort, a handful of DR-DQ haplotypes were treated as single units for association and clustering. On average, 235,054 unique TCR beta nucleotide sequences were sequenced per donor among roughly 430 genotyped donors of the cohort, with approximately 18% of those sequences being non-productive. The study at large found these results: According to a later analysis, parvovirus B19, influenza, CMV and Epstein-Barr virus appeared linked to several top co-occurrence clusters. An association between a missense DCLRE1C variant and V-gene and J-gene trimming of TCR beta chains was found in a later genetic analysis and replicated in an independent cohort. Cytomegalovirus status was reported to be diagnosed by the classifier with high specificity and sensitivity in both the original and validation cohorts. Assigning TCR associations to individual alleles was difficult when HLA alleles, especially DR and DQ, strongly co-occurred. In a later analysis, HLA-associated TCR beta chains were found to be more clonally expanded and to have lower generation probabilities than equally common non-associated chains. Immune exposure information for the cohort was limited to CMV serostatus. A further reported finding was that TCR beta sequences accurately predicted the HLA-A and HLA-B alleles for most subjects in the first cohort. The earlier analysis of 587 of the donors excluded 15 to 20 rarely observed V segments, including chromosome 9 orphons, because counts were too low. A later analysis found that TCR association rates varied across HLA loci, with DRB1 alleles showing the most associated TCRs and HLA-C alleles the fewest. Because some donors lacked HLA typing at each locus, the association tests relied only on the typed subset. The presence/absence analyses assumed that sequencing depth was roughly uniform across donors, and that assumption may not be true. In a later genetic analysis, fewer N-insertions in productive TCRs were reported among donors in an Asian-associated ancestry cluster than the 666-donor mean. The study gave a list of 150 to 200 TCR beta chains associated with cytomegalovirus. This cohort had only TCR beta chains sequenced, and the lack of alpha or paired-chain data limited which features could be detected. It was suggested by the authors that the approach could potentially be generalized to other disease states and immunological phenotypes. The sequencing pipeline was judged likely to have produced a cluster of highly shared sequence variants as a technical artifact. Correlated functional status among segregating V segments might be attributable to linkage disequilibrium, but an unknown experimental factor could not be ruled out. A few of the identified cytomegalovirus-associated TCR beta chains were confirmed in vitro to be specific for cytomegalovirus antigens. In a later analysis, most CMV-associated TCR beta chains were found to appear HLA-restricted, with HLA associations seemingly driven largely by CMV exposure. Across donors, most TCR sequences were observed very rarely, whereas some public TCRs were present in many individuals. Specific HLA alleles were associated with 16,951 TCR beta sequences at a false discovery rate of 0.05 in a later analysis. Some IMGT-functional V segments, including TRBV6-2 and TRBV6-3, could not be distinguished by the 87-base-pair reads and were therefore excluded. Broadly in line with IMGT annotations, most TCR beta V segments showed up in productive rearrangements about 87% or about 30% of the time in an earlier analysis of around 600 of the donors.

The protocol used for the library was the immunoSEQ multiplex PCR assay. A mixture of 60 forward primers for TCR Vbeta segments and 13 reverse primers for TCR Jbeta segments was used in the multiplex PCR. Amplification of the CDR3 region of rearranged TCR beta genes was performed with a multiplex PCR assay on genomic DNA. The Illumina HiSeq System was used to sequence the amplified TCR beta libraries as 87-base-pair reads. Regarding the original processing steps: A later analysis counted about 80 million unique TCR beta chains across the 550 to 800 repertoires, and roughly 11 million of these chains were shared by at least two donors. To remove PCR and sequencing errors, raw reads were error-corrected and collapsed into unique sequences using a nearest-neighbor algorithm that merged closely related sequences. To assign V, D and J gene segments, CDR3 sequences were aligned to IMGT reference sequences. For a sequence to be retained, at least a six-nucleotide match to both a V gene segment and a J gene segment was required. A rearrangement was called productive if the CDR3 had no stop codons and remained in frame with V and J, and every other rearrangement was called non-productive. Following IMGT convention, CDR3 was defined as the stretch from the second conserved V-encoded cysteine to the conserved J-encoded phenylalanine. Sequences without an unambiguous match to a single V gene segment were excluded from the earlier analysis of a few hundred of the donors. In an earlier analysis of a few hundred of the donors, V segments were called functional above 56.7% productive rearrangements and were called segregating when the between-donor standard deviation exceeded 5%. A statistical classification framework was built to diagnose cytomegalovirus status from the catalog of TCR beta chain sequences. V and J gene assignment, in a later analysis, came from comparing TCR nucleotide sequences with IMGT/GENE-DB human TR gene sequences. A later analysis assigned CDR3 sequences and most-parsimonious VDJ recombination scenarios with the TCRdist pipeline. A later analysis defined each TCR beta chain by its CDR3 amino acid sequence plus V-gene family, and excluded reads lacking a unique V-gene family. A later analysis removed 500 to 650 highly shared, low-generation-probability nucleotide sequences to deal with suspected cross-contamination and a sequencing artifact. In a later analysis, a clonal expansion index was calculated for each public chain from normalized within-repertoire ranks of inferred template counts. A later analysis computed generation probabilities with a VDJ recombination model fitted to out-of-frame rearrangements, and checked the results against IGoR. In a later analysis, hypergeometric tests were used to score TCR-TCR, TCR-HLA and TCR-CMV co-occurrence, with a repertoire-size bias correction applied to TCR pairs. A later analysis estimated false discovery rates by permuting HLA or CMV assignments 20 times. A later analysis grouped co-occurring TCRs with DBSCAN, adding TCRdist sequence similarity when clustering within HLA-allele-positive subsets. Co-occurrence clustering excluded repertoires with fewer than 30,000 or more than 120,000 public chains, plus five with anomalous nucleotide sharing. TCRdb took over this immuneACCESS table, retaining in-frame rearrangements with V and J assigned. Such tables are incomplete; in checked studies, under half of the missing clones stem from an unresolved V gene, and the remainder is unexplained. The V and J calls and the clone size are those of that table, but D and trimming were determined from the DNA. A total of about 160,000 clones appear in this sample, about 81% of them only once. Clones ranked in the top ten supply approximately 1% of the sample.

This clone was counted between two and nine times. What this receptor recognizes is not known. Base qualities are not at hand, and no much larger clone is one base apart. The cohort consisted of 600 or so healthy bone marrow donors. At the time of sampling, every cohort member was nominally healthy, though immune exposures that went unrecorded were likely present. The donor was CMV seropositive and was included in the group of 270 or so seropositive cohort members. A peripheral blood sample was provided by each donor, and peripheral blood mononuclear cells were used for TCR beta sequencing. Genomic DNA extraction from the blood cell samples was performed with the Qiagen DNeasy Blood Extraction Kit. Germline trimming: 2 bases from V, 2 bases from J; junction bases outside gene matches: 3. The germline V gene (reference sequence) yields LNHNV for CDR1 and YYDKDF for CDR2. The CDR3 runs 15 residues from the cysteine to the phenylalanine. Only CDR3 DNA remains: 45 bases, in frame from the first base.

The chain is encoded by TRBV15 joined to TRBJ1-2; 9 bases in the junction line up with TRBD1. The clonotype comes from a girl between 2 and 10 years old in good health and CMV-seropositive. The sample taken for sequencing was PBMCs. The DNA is TGTGCCACCAGCAGAACAGGGGGCCTCAACTATGGCTACACCTTC. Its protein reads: CATSRTGGLNYGYTF. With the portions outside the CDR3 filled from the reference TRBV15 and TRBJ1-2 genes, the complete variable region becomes DAMVIQNPRYQVTQFGKPVTLSCSQTLNHNVMYWYQQKSSQAPKLLFHYYDKDFNNEADTPDNFQSRRPNTSFCFLDIRSPGLGDTAMYLCATSRTGGLNYGYTFGSGTRLTVV.